The rows below give T cell receptor beta chains drawn from one sample of a study of control samples from healthy donors and cancer patients. Profiling relied on immunoSEQ multiplex PCR, and the TCRdb table lists in-frame clones only, not all of them. The table shows 120,000 or so clones, with roughly 92% occurring only once. Sequenced sample: PBMCs. The receptors originated from a man aged 80 or over with head and neck cancer. Both conserved end residues are part of each CDR3. The order of the fields is clone size, D gene, J gene, V gene, CDR3 protein, CDR3 DNA. D genes are given only for firm matches. Only part of the rows carry a size: once, few, many, or a class if the clone is expanded.

abundance: NA
d_gene: NA
j_gene: TRBJ1-1
v_gene: TRBV12-3/TRBV12-4
CDR3aa: CASRKVGAEAFF
CDR3nt: TGTGCCAGCAGAAAAGTGGGCGCTGAAGCTTTCTTT

abundance: NA
d_gene: TRBD1
j_gene: TRBJ1-5
v_gene: TRBV7-9
CDR3aa: CASSWGGQGARNQPQHF
CDR3nt: TGTGCCAGCAGCTGGGGAGGGCAGGGGGCGCGCAATCAGCCCCAGCATTTT

abundance: NA
d_gene: NA
j_gene: TRBJ2-2
v_gene: TRBV11-2
CDR3aa: CASTQWGRETGELFF
CDR3nt: TGTGCCAGCACCCAATGGGGCAGGGAAACCGGGGAGCTGTTTTTT

abundance: NA
d_gene: NA
j_gene: TRBJ1-2
v_gene: TRBV29-1
CDR3aa: CSVLGTRGYTF
CDR3nt: TGCAGCGTTTTAGGGACAAGGGGCTACACCTTC

abundance: NA
d_gene: NA
j_gene: TRBJ1-2
v_gene: TRBV7-2
CDR3aa: CASSYRQYGYTF
CDR3nt: TGTGCCAGCAGCTACAGACAGTATGGCTACACCTTC

abundance: NA
d_gene: NA
j_gene: TRBJ2-7
v_gene: TRBV5-1
CDR3aa: CASSLGGLDSYEQYF
CDR3nt: TGCGCCAGCAGCTTGGGAGGGCTAGACTCCTACGAGCAGTACTTC

abundance: NA
d_gene: NA
j_gene: TRBJ1-5
v_gene: TRBV2
CDR3aa: CASSPGYTNQPQHF
CDR3nt: TGTGCCAGCAGTCCAGGGTACACAAATCAGCCCCAGCATTTT

abundance: once
d_gene: TRBD2
j_gene: TRBJ2-5
v_gene: TRBV11-2
CDR3aa: CASSFGGLAGRGLETQYF
CDR3nt: TGTGCCAGCAGCTTTGGGGGACTAGCGGGAAGGGGGTTAGAGACCCAGTACTTC

abundance: NA
d_gene: NA
j_gene: TRBJ1-1
v_gene: TRBV12-5
CDR3aa: CASGFKRQKGFEAFF
CDR3nt: TGTGCTAGTGGTTTTAAAAGACAAAAGGGCTTTGAAGCTTTCTTT

abundance: NA
d_gene: TRBD1
j_gene: TRBJ2-7
v_gene: TRBV6-5
CDR3aa: CASSGQGFTREQYF
CDR3nt: TGTGCCAGCAGCGGACAGGGCTTTACGAGGGAGCAGTACTTC

abundance: NA
d_gene: TRBD1
j_gene: TRBJ1-5
v_gene: TRBV11-3
CDR3aa: CASIKTGQGGQPQHF
CDR3nt: TGTGCCAGCATCAAGACTGGACAGGGTGGTCAGCCCCAGCATTTT

abundance: NA
d_gene: TRBD2
j_gene: TRBJ2-1
v_gene: TRBV5-1
CDR3aa: CASSLDRTRNEQFF
CDR3nt: TGCGCCAGCAGCTTGGACCGGACTAGGAATGAGCAGTTCTTC

abundance: NA
d_gene: TRBD1
j_gene: TRBJ1-2
v_gene: TRBV14
CDR3aa: CASSQTTWDRVLTNYGYTF
CDR3nt: TGTGCCAGCAGCCAAACTACTTGGGACAGGGTCTTGACTAACTATGGCTACACCTTC

abundance: NA
d_gene: TRBD1
j_gene: TRBJ2-7
v_gene: TRBV6-2/TRBV6-3
CDR3aa: CASSRRQGSYEQYF
CDR3nt: TGTGCCAGCAGCCGCCGACAGGGCTCCTACGAGCAGTACTTC

abundance: NA
d_gene: TRBD2
j_gene: TRBJ2-5
v_gene: TRBV2
CDR3aa: CASWADSGKNQETQYF
CDR3nt: TGTGCCAGCTGGGCCGATAGCGGGAAGAATCAAGAGACCCAGTACTTC

abundance: NA
d_gene: NA
j_gene: TRBJ2-7
v_gene: TRBV6-6
CDR3aa: CASSYGLAREQYF
CDR3nt: TGTGCCAGCAGTTACGGTCTGGCTCGCGAGCAGTACTTC

abundance: NA
d_gene: TRBD1
j_gene: TRBJ2-1
v_gene: TRBV19
CDR3aa: CASSNIGTGANEQFF
CDR3nt: TGTGCCAGTAGTAACATCGGGACAGGGGCCAATGAGCAGTTCTTC

abundance: NA
d_gene: NA
j_gene: TRBJ2-5
v_gene: TRBV6-2/TRBV6-3
CDR3aa: CASSYSWTVQETQYF
CDR3nt: TGTGCCAGCAGTTACTCGTGGACAGTACAAGAGACCCAGTACTTC

abundance: NA
d_gene: TRBD1
j_gene: TRBJ1-2
v_gene: TRBV13
CDR3aa: CASSRTGGANYGYTF
CDR3nt: TGTGCCAGCAGTAGGACAGGGGGAGCTAACTATGGCTACACCTTC

abundance: NA
d_gene: NA
j_gene: TRBJ2-5
v_gene: TRBV25-1
CDR3aa: CASGRETQYF
CDR3nt: TGTGCCAGCGGTCGAGAGACCCAGTACTTC

abundance: NA
d_gene: NA
j_gene: TRBJ2-3
v_gene: TRBV7-2
CDR3aa: CASSLIGVTDTQYF
CDR3nt: TGTGCCAGCAGCTTAATCGGGGTCACAGATACGCAGTATTTT

abundance: NA
d_gene: NA
j_gene: TRBJ1-3
v_gene: TRBV4-1
CDR3aa: CASSPGQGNTIYF
CDR3nt: TGCGCCAGCAGCCCCGGACAGGGAAACACCATATATTTT

abundance: NA
d_gene: TRBD1
j_gene: TRBJ2-2
v_gene: TRBV30
CDR3aa: CAWSRTGTNTGELFF
CDR3nt: TGTGCCTGGAGTCGGACAGGGACGAACACCGGGGAGCTGTTTTTT

abundance: once
d_gene: NA
j_gene: TRBJ1-1
v_gene: TRBV5-6
CDR3aa: CASSLAGVPNTEAFF
CDR3nt: TGTGCCAGCAGCTTGGCCGGGGTCCCGAACACTGAAGCTTTCTTT

abundance: NA
d_gene: TRBD1
j_gene: TRBJ2-7
v_gene: TRBV9
CDR3aa: CASSPRTGTSEQYF
CDR3nt: TGTGCCAGCAGCCCTCGGACAGGGACGAGTGAGCAGTACTTC

abundance: NA
d_gene: NA
j_gene: TRBJ1-2
v_gene: TRBV7-9
CDR3aa: CASSRAGGGGYTF
CDR3nt: TGTGCCAGCAGCCGAGCTGGGGGAGGAGGCTACACCTTC